The next 30 T cell receptor beta chains were all read from a single sample in a study of regulatory T cells in long-lasting Graves disease. Construction of TCR beta libraries relied on iRepertoire HTBI primers and on Arm-PCR targeting CDR3 regions. In TCRdb, the multiplex PCR reads were re-called with MiXCR into one record per CDR3 protein. In the table there are 540,000 or so distinct CDR3 sequences, approximately 12% of which are singletons. The time point here: newly diagnosed GD, antithyroid drugs for less than 3 months. After RNA was extracted from PBMCs, the TCR library was made from it. The sample also formed part of further work on T cells in Graves' hyperthyroidism and ophthalmopathy.

Sample: peripheral blood mononuclear cells (PBMCs), taken at new diagnosis, from a patient treated with antithyroid drugs. All receptors derive from a man aged 25 to 45 with Graves disease.

This sequence joins TRBV24-1 and TRBJ2-5; possibly TRBD1 for D (6 bases). This CDR3 has 16 amino acids. The germline CDR1 and CDR2 sequences are KGHDR and SFDVKD. Between the trimmed V and J ends, which lost 3 bases and 5 bases, there was a span of 18 bases. The DNA for the CDR3 is TGTGCCACCAGTGATCACCCAGGGGTTAGATGGGAGACCCAGTACTTC. It is translated as CATSDHPGVRWETQYF.

The sample holds a few counts of this clonotype. V and J are TRBV7-9 and TRBJ2-5; TRBD2 matches 14 bases. This CDR3 contains 19 residues. The V gene end was trimmed by 1 base and the J gene end by 4 bases; junction bases not matched to a gene: 11. Germline V gene sequence: CDR1 SEHNR, CDR2 FQNEAQ (reference sequence). The chain's CDR3 is CASSLVLRLAGGGTETQYF. The CDR3 DNA follows: TGTGCCAGCAGCTTAGTGTTGCGACTAGCGGGAGGGGGAACAGAGACCCAGTACTTC.

This clonotype was found many times. The V and J genes are TRBV2 and TRBJ2-1; D is ambiguous. V lost 3 bases and J 0 bases, leaving 6 bases between the germline ends. Germline loops: CDR1 SNHLY, CDR2 FYNNEI. The CDR3 totals 14 residues. The CDR3, as DNA: TGTGCCAGCAGTGACAGAAACTCCTACAATGAGCAGTTCTTC. Its protein product is CASSDRNSYNEQFF.

Concerning this clonotype: At one end the junction does not follow the germline gene, possibly because of a read error. CDR3 protein: CASSLMASSGSVVALYF. The DNA of the CDR3 is TGCGCCAGCAGCTTGATGGCGAGTAGCGGGAGTGTGGTGGCTCTGTACTTC. The V and J genes are TRBV5-1 and TRBJ2-1, with 9 bases fitting TRBD2. Germline assignment: CDR1 SGHRS and CDR2 YFSETQ. The CDR3 has 17 amino acids.

This clonotype showed up many times. This chain connects TRBV5-1 to TRBJ2-1; 12 bases fit TRBD2. Germline trimming cut 4 bases from V and 0 bases from J; bases unmatched to any gene: 8. Germline V CDR1 and CDR2: SGHRS, YFSETQ. The CDR3 runs 18 residues. The CDR3 nucleotides are TGCGCCAGCAGCCCCGGGACTAGCGGGCTCAGCTCCTACAATGAGCAGTTCTTC. Amino acids: CASSPGTSGLSSYNEQFF.

This clonotype was seen ten or more times. The CDR3 DNA follows: TGTGCCAGCAGTTACCGAGCGGGAGGACAAGAGACCCAGTACTTC. It translates to CASSYRAGGQETQYF. This chain joins TRBV6-2 or TRBV6-3 and TRBJ2-5; TRBD2 agrees at 9 bases. Trimming took 2 bases from V and 2 from J; bases not matched to a gene: 3. CDR1 and CDR2 (germline): MNHEY, SVGEGT. The CDR3 runs 15 residues.

J is TRBJ2-7 and V is TRBV4-1; 9 nucleotides line up with TRBD1. CDR1 is MGHRA, CDR2 YSYEKL, per germline. The J segment lost 3 bases and the V segment lost 3 bases, leaving 9 bases of the junction unmatched. This CDR3 has 16 residues. The CDR3 DNA sequence: TGCGCCAGCAGCCAGGGAGGACAGGGGTCTATCTACGAGCAGTACTTC. It translates to CASSQGGQGSIYEQYF.

This clonotype was observed many times. The chain recombines TRBV20-1 with TRBJ2-3; TRBD2 matches 13 bases. The CDR3 sequence is 16 residues long. From germline, CDR1 is DFQATT and CDR2 SNEGSKA (reference sequence). Trimming took 5 bases from V and 4 from J; bases not matched to a gene: 9. In DNA form, the CDR3 reads TGCAGTGCTCCATCCTCACTAGCGGGAGGGGCAGATACGCAGTATTTT. It specifies CSAPSSLAGGADTQYF.

This clonotype was picked up many times. The chain uses TRBV7-2 and TRBJ2-7, with 8 bases fitting TRBD2. The CDR3 sequence is 15 residues long. From germline, CDR1 is SGHTA and CDR2 FQGNSA. J was trimmed by 4 bases and V by 1 base; bases with no gene match: 6. The CDR3 nucleotides read TGTGCCAGCAGCTTAGACTCGGGAGGGGGGTACGAGCAGTACTTC. It translates to CASSLDSGGGYEQYF.

This clonotype was recorded many times. The chain is built from TRBV6-1 and TRBJ2-1, with a weak D call TRBD2 (5 bases). The CDR3 contains 16 residues. Deletions cut 6 bases from V and 1 base from J, with 16 bases between. The germline gives CDR1 MNHNS, CDR2 SASEGT. The CDR3 DNA reads as TGTGCCAGCAGCTCCTTGGAGGCCCGGTCCTACAATGAGCAGTTCTTC. Protein product: CASSSLEARSYNEQFF.

This clonotype has only a few counts. The chain links TRBV27 to TRBJ1-1, with no clear D. The CDR3 contains 14 residues. Germline CDR1 and CDR2: MNHEY and SMNVEV (reference sequence). V lost 7 bases, J lost 1 base, and 13 bases lay in between. CDR3: CASTQRGRNTEAFF. CDR3 DNA sequence: TGTGCCAGCACCCAAAGAGGGAGGAACACTGAAGCTTTCTTT.

This clonotype was recorded at least ten times. The rearrangement joins TRBV3-1 to TRBJ1-2; the D is unclear. The CDR3 is 11 amino acids. Germline lookup yields CDR1 LGHDT and CDR2 YNNKEL (reference sequence). Between the trimmed V and J ends, which lost 0 bases and 5 bases, there was a span of 1 base. CDR3 DNA: TGTGCCAGCAGCCAAGAGTATGGCTACACCTTC. Translating it yields CASSQEYGYTF. The whole variable domain, remainder taken from reference TRBV3-1 and TRBJ1-2, is DTAVSQTPKYLVTQMGNDKSIKCEQNLGHDTMYWYKQDSKKFLKIMFSYNNKELIINETVPNRFSPKSPDKAHLNLHINSLELGDSAVYFCASSQEYGYTFGSGTRLTVV.

Points on this clonotype: A much more abundant neighbour one base away suggests this may be a read error. The chain joins TRBV7-9 to TRBJ2-4; TRBD2 agrees at 8 bases. The J call may be in error: the DNA end matches TRBJ2-1 better. CDR3 length equals 15 residues. Germline V gene data show CDR1 as SEHNR and CDR2 as FQNEAQ (reference sequence). The CDR3 loop is CASSLSGRPPYEQFF. The CDR3 region has the DNA TGTGCCAGCAGCTTAAGCGGGAGACCCCCCTACGAGCAGTTCTTC.

At least ten counts were recorded for this clonotype. The chain couples TRBV29-1 to TRBJ2-7, with 10 bases aligning to TRBD1. This CDR3 has 16 residues. Trimming cost V 6 bases and J 6 bases; bases outside gene matches: 17. The germline gives CDR1 SQVTM, CDR2 ANQGSEA. The CDR3 reads CSVRQTGTGVMGEQYF. The CDR3 bases are TGCAGCGTCCGACAGACCGGGACAGGGGTAATGGGCGAGCAGTACTTC.

This clonotype came up a few times. The V gene is TRBV18, the J gene TRBJ1-1; 7 nucleotides line up with TRBD1. This CDR3 region has 17 residues. With 3 bases clipped from V and 1 base from J, the junction kept 11 bases outside the gene matches. Germline V gene data show CDR1 as KGHSH and CDR2 as LQKENI. The CDR3 nucleotides are TGTGCCAGCTCACCCTCCAGGTTCGGACAGGCGAACACTGAAGCTTTCTTT. Translation: CASSPSRFGQANTEAFF. Variable domain in full (rest from reference TRBV18 and TRBJ1-1): NAGVMQNPRHLVRRRGQEARLRCSPMKGHSHVYWYRQLPEEGLKFMVYLQKENIIDESGMPKERFSAEFPKEGPSILRIQQVVRGDSAAYFCASSPSRFGQANTEAFFGQGTRLTVV.

In its sample, this clonotype was seen many times. The J gene is TRBJ1-2, the V gene TRBV7-3; perhaps TRBD1 as D (5 bases). CDR1 and CDR2 from the germline V gene are SGHTA and FQGTGA. This CDR3 spans 13 amino acids. Trimming removed 0 bases from V and 8 bases from J, with 10 bases in between. CDR3 region: CASSLTGAGGYTF. The CDR3 DNA is TGTGCCAGCAGCTTAACCGGGGCAGGGGGCTACACCTTC.

This clonotype was detected only a few times. The chain is built from TRBV14 and TRBJ2-3, with D perhaps given as TRBD1 or TRBD2 (5 bases each). The CDR3 spans 16 residues. Trimming took 3 bases from V and 6 from J, leaving 19 bases between them. Germline V gene lookup returns CDR1 SGHDN and CDR2 FVKESK. The CDR3 nucleotides read TGTGCCAGCAGCCAGTCCCAGGAGGACACGGGGGATACGCAGTATTTT. Protein sequence: CASSQSQEDTGDTQYF.

This clonotype was recorded at least ten times. The gene calls are TRBV29-1 and TRBJ2-3, with D uncertain. From germline, CDR1 is SQVTM and CDR2 ANQGSEA. The CDR3 has 12 residues. The ends were cut back, 1 base at V and 6 bases at J, with 8 bases in the middle. The CDR3 protein is CSVEGGRDTQYF. CDR3 DNA sequence: TGCAGCGTTGAAGGGGGTAGGGATACGCAGTATTTT.

This clonotype has at least ten counts. The chain carries TRBV27 and TRBJ2-7; 7 nucleotides align to TRBD2. The CDR3 covers 15 residues. The ends lost 5 bases at V and 2 bases at J; junction bases unmatched: 9. CDR1 is MNHEY and CDR2 is SMNVEV in the germline V gene (reference sequence). The CDR3 reads CASSPSSGHTYEQYF. DNA of the CDR3: TGTGCCAGCAGTCCCTCTAGCGGACACACCTACGAGCAGTACTTC.

This clonotype appeared a few times. The chain combines TRBV20-1 with TRBJ2-7, with 8 bases matching TRBD1. This CDR3 is built from 14 residues. Germline V gene data show CDR1 as DFQATT and CDR2 as SNEGSKA (reference sequence). V lost 0 bases and J lost 5; bases outside the gene matches: 6. The CDR3 sequence is CSARDGAGGNEQYF. The CDR3 bases are TGCAGTGCTAGAGACGGAGCAGGGGGCAACGAGCAGTACTTC.

This clonotype appeared a few times. The chain uses TRBV6-1 and TRBJ1-5; 8 bases fit TRBD1. J lost 7 bases, V lost 10 bases, and 9 bases had no gene match. Per the germline V gene, CDR1 is MNHNS and CDR2 is SASEGT. The CDR3 extends over 13 amino acids. CDR3 amino acids: CATQGQAGQPQHF. The CDR3, as DNA: TGTGCCACCCAGGGACAGGCGGGGCAGCCCCAGCATTTT.

This clonotype was observed a handful of times. J is TRBJ1-3 and V is TRBV15; the D is unclear. The germline V and J ends were trimmed by 1 base and 0 bases, with 10 bases remaining between them. The CDR3 is 16 amino acids. Germline assignment: CDR1 LNHNV and CDR2 YYDKDF (reference sequence). CDR3 in amino acids: CATSRVPLNSGNTIYF. DNA for the CDR3: TGTGCCACCAGCAGAGTGCCCCTAAACTCTGGAAACACCATATATTTT.

In its sample, this clonotype was seen many times. The CDR3 region has the DNA TGTGCCAGCAGCTTGGACGTATGGCTTGACACCTTC. As protein: CASSLDVWLDTF. The chain combines TRBV7-9 with TRBJ1-2; D ambiguous. Germline CDR1 is SEHNR and CDR2 is FQNEAQ (reference sequence). The length of the CDR3 is 12 residues. V shed 3 bases and J shed 12 bases, with 14 bases lying between them. The variable domain in full, completed from reference TRBV7-9 and TRBJ1-2, reads DTGVSQNPRHKITKRGQNVTFRCDPISEHNRLYWYRQTLGQGPEFLTYFQNEAQLEKSRLLSDRFSAERPKGSFSTLEIQRTEQGDSAMYLCASSLDVWLDTFGSGTRLTVV.

This sequence joins TRBV20-1 and TRBJ2-2; perhaps D is TRBD1 or TRBD2 (7 bases each). Trimming cost V 5 bases and J 2 bases, with 21 bases left between them. The CDR3 extends over 17 amino acids. Looked up from germline, CDR1 is DFQATT and CDR2 is SNEGSKA (reference sequence). CDR3 in amino acids: CSAPQGGGSLNTGELFF. For the CDR3, the DNA is TGCAGTGCTCCCCAGGGGGGGGGGAGCCTCAACACCGGGGAGCTGTTTTTT.

This clonotype was recorded only once. Mismatch with germline at one junction end may stem from a read error. The chain combines TRBV6-2 or TRBV6-3 with TRBJ1-4; perhaps TRBD1 as D (6 bases). CDR1 and CDR2 from the germline V gene are MNHEY and SVGEGT. CDR3 length equals 18 residues. The CDR3 is CASSYDAWTAATNENLFF. CDR3 sequence (DNA): TGTGCCAGCAGCTACGATGCCTGGACAGCTGCAACTAATGAAAACCTGTTTTTT.

This clonotype has ten or more counts. This chain links TRBV7-2 with TRBJ2-3, with D possibly matching TRBD2 (6 bases). Germline-derived CDR1 and CDR2 are SGHTA and FQGNSA. This CDR3 has 15 residues. V was clipped by 5 bases and J by 3 bases, with 15 bases between them. This CDR3 reads CASSDSLGGTDTQYF. In DNA, the CDR3 is TGTGCCAGCAGCGACTCACTAGGAGGGACAGATACGCAGTATTTT.

Only a few counts were recorded for this clonotype. The chain uses TRBV27 and TRBJ2-7; D remains unclear. Germline loops: CDR1 MNHEY, CDR2 SMNVEV (reference sequence). The CDR3 covers 15 residues. Trimming took off 0 bases at V and 1 base at J, with 10 bases between the two ends. The CDR3 coding sequence is TGTGCCAGCAGTTTATCCCGGACCGTTTCCTACGAGCAGTACTTC. It codes for CASSLSRTVSYEQYF.

V gene TRBV19 combines with J gene TRBJ2-7, with D perhaps given as TRBD1 or TRBD2 (6 bases each). The CDR3 is 12 residues long. Germline-derived CDR1 and CDR2 are LNHDA and SQIVND (reference sequence). The ends were cut back, 4 bases at V and 7 bases at J, with 11 bases in the middle. In DNA, the CDR3 is TGTGCCAGTAGTAACGGGGGCCAGGAGCAGTACTTC. This codes for CASSNGGQEQYF. The entire variable domain, with the rest obtained from reference TRBV19 and TRBJ2-7, is as follows: DGGITQSPKYLFRKEGQNVTLSCEQNLNHDAMYWYRQDPGQGLRLIYYSQIVNDFQKGDIAEGYSVSREKKESFPLTVTSAQKNPTAFYLCASSNGGQEQYFGPGTRLTVT.

This clonotype was seen once. This may be a read error: a much more frequent sequence differs by one nucleotide. The chain is built from TRBV7-6 and TRBJ2-1; 12 nucleotides line up with TRBD2. The J call may be incorrect, as the DNA end agrees better with TRBJ2-5. Germline values: CDR1 SGHVS, CDR2 FNYEAQ. The CDR3 consists of 15 residues. DNA for the CDR3: TGTGCCATCAGACGAAGACTAGCGGGAGAAGAGACCCAGTACTTC. Its protein is CAIRRRLAGEETQYF.

This clonotype was detected ten times or more. The CDR3 region has the DNA TGTGCCAGCAGCCTTAGGTCGGCGACCGGGGGAGGGACCCAGTACTTC. This encodes CASSLRSATGGGTQYF. This chain links TRBV3-1 with TRBJ2-5, with D possibly being TRBD2 (6 bases). Trimming removed 4 bases at V and 7 bases at J, with 22 bases between. The CDR3 totals 16 residues. CDR1 LGHDT and CDR2 YNNKEL come from the germline V gene (reference sequence).